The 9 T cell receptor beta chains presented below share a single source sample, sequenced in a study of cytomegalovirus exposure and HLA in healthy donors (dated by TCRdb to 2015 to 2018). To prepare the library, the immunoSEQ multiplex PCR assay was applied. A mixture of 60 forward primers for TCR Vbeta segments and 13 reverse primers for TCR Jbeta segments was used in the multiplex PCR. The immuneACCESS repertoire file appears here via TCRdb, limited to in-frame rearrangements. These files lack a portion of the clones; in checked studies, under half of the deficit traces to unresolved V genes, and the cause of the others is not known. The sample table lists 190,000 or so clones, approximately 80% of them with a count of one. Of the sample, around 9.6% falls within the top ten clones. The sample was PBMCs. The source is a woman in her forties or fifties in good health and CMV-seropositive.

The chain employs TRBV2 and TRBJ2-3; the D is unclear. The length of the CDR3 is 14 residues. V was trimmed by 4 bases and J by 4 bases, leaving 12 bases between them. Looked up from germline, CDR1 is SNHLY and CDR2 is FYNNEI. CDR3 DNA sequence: TGTGCCAGCAGTGCTTCCCGCGTGGCAGATACGCAGTATTTT. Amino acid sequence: CASSASRVADTQYF.

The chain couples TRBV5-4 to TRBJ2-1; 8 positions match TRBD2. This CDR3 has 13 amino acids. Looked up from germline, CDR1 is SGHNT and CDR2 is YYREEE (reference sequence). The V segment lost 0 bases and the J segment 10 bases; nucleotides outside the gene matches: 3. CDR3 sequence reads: CASSLASGFEQFF. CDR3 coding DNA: TGTGCCAGCAGCTTGGCTAGCGGGTTCGAGCAGTTCTTC.

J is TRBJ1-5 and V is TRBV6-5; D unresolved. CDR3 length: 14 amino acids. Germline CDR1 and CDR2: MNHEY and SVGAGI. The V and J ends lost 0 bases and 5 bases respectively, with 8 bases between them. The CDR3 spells CASSYSQAYQPQHF. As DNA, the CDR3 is TGTGCCAGCAGTTACTCGCAGGCGTATCAGCCCCAGCATTTT.

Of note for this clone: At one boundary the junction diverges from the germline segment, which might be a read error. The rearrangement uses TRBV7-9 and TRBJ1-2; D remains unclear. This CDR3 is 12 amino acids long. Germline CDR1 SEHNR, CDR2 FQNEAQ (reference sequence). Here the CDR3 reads CAAVGYGYGYTF. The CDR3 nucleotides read TGCGCCGCTGTCGGGTACGGCTATGGCTACACCTTC. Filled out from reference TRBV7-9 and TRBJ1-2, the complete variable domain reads DTGVSQNPRHKITKRGQNVTFRCDPISEHNRLYWYRQTLGQGPEFLTYFQNEAQLEKSRLLSDRFSAERPKGSFSTLEIQRTEQGDSAMYLCAAVGYGYGYTFGSGTRLTVV.

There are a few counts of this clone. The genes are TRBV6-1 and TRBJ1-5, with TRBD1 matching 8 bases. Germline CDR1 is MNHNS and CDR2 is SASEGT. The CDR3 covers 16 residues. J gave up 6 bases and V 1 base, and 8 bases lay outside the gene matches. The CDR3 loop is CASSEVAGQGAQPQHF. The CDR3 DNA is TGTGCCAGCAGTGAAGTCGCCGGCCAGGGGGCTCAGCCCCAGCATTTT.

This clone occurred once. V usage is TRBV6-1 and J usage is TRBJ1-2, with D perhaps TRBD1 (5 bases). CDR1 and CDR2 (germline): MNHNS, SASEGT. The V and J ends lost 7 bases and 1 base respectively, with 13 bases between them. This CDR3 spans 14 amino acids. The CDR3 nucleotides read TGTGCCAGCACTTGGGGGACTTTTAACTATGGCTACACCTTC. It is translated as CASTWGTFNYGYTF.

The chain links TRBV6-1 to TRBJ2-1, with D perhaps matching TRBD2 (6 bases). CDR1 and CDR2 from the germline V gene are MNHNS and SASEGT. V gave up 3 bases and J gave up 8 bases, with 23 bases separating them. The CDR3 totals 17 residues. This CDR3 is CASSDLKWTNFLDEQFF. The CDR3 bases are TGTGCCAGCAGTGATCTCAAGTGGACTAATTTTTTAGATGAGCAGTTCTTC.

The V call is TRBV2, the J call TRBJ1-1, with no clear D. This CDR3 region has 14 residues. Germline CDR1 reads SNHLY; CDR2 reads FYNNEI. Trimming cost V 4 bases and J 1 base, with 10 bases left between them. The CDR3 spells CASSGPTENTEAFF. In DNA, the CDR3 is TGTGCCAGCAGTGGCCCAACTGAGAACACTGAAGCTTTCTTT. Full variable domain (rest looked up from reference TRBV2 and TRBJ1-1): EPEVTQTPSHQVTQMGQEVILRCVPISNHLYFYWYRQILGQKVEFLVSFYNNEISEKSEIFDDQFSVERPDGSNFTLKIRSTKLEDSAMYFCASSGPTENTEAFFGQGTRLTVV.

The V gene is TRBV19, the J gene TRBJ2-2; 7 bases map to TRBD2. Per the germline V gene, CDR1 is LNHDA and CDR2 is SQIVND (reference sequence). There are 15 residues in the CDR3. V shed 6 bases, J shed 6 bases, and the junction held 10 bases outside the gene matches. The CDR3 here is CASSLARGSSGELFF. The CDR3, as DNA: TGTGCCAGTAGCCTGGCGCGGGGGAGTTCCGGGGAGCTGTTTTTT.